These T cell receptor beta chains were read from a single sample in a study of regulatory T cells in long-lasting Graves disease. MiXCR was run by TCRdb on the multiplex PCR reads, yielding one entry per CDR3 protein. Of 300,000 to 500,000 distinct CDR3 sequences in the sample, roughly 20% are singletons; the top ten hold around 20%. This specimen consisted of peripheral blood mononuclear cells (PBMCs), obtained when the disease was refractory, from a patient treated with antithyroid drugs. All receptors derive from a female donor with Graves disease. Each CDR3 is given with its conserved first and last residue. Fields, in order: CDR3 length, clone size, D gene, J gene, V gene, CDR3 protein, CDR3 DNA. D genes are given only for firm matches. Where a row states a size, it is once, few, many or the class of an expanded clone; other rows omit it.

17,many,NA,TRBJ2-7,TRBV28,CASSLGSWTVSSYEQYF,TGTGCCAGCAGTTTGGGGAGTTGGACAGTGAGCTCCTACGAGCAGTACTTC
17,many,TRBD2,TRBJ2-7,TRBV11-1,CASSQLGLADRSYEQYF,TGTGCCAGCAGCCAACTTGGACTAGCGGATCGCTCCTACGAGCAGTACTTC
11,many,NA,TRBJ2-7,TRBV2,CASSEASEQYF,TGTGCCAGCAGTGAAGCGAGCGAGCAGTACTTC
14,many,TRBD1,TRBJ1-1,TRBV5-1,CASSTGTANTEAFF,TGCGCCAGCAGCACCGGGACAGCGAACACTGAAGCTTTCTTT
13,NA,TRBD1,TRBJ2-7,TRBV27,CASSLSGQGEQYF,TGTGCCAGCAGTTTATCCGGACAGGGGGAGCAGTACTTC
11,few,NA,TRBJ1-1,TRBV6-1,CASGPGREAFF,TGTGCCAGCGGCCCCGGACGGGAAGCTTTCTTT
14,NA,NA,TRBJ1-3,TRBV7-2,CASSSDAQRSTIYF,TGTGCCAGCAGCTCAGACGCACAGCGGAGCACCATATATTTT
13,few,NA,TRBJ2-7,TRBV4-1,CASSQERSSEQYF,TGCGCCAGCAGCCAAGAGAGATCTAGCGAGCAGTACTTC
17,once,TRBD2,TRBJ2-1,TRBV12-3/TRBV12-4,CASSFSSAGGPHNEQFF,TGTGCCAGCAGTTTTAGTTCGGCGGGAGGGCCCCACAATGAGCAGTTCTTC
15,many,NA,TRBJ2-5,TRBV3-1,CASSQDFLAGETQYF,TGTGCCAGCAGCCAAGATTTCTTGGCAGGAGAGACCCAGTACTTC
14,many,NA,TRBJ1-2,TRBV5-1,CASSPGVQDLGYTF,TGCGCCAGCAGCCCCGGGGTGCAGGACCTAGGCTACACCTTC
13,few,NA,TRBJ2-7,TRBV12-3/TRBV12-4,CATAGPSSYEQYF,TGTGCCACTGCGGGCCCCTCCTCCTACGAGCAGTACTTC
14,NA,NA,TRBJ1-1,TRBV5-1,CASTWGVMNTEAFF,TGCGCCAGCACGTGGGGAGTCATGAACACTGAAGCTTTCTTT
14,many,NA,TRBJ1-2,TRBV28,CASGPYSSNYGYTF,TGTGCCAGCGGCCCCTATTCCAGCAACTATGGCTACACCTTC
18,NA,TRBD2,TRBJ2-3,TRBV3-1,CASSQIVGQREFTDTQYF,TGTGCCAGCAGCCAGATCGTTGGACAGCGGGAGTTTACAGATACGCAGTATTTT
15,NA,TRBD2,TRBJ2-2,TRBV9,CASSVSGGPGGELFF,TGTGCCAGCAGCGTTTCGGGAGGGCCAGGCGGGGAGCTGTTTTTT
15,NA,NA,TRBJ1-1,TRBV6-1,CASSEAGGEWAEAFF,TGTGCCAGCAGTGAAGCGGGCGGGGAGTGGGCTGAAGCTTTCTTT
19,NA,NA,TRBJ1-1,TRBV7-2,CASSPQGRPALPSSSEAFF,TGTGCCAGCAGCCCCCAGGGTAGGCCCGCACTACCATCGAGCTCTGAAGCTTTCTTT
12,NA,NA,TRBJ1-1,TRBV20-1,CSARDLRGGAFF,TGCAGTGCTAGAGATCTCCGGGGTGGAGCTTTCTTT
15,NA,NA,TRBJ2-4,TRBV14,CASSPTGPGQNIQYF,TGTGCCAGCAGCCCTACCGGGCCAGGGCAAAACATTCAGTACTTC
13,few,TRBD1,TRBJ1-4,TRBV20-1,CSARDRVIEKLFF,TGCAGTGCTCGGGACAGGGTTATTGAAAAACTGTTTTTT
15,many,TRBD2,TRBJ2-5,TRBV27,CASSRLAGGSETQYF,TGTGCCAGCAGCAGACTAGCGGGAGGGTCGGAGACCCAGTACTTC
13,few,TRBD1,TRBJ1-1,TRBV5-1,CASSLTGQDEAFF,TGCGCCAGCAGCTTGACCGGACAGGATGAAGCTTTCTTT
15,many,TRBD1,TRBJ2-7,TRBV11-2,CASSLGQGYYYEQYF,TGTGCCAGCAGCTTGGGACAGGGCTATTACTACGAGCAGTACTTC
14,many,NA,TRBJ2-7,TRBV27,CASSPRDRAGEQYF,TGTGCCAGCAGTCCCAGGGATAGGGCTGGGGAGCAGTACTTC
14,many,TRBD1,TRBJ1-1,TRBV28,CASSQGVSYTEAFF,TGTGCCAGCAGCCAGGGGGTATCATACACTGAAGCTTTCTTT
16,many,TRBD1,TRBJ2-7,TRBV7-2,CASSLASLTGAYEQYF,TGTGCCAGCAGCTTAGCGAGTCTAACAGGGGCCTACGAGCAGTACTTC
18,few,TRBD1,TRBJ1-1,TRBV28,CATFPSLGTGQGNTEAFF,TGTGCCACCTTCCCATCTCTCGGGACAGGGCAGGGTAACACTGAAGCTTTCTTT
13,many,NA,TRBJ2-7,TRBV10-3,CAISSRERDEQYF,TGTGCCATCAGTAGCCGGGAACGGGACGAGCAGTACTTC
17,many,TRBD1,TRBJ2-6,TRBV6-5,CASSYDRGIGGANVLTF,TGTGCCAGCAGTTACGACAGGGGAATTGGTGGGGCCAACGTCCTGACTTTC
15,NA,NA,TRBJ1-3,TRBV6-2/TRBV6-3,CASSRFLSSGNTIYF,TGTGCCAGCAGTCGTTTCTTGAGCTCTGGAAACACCATATATTTT
12,many,NA,TRBJ1-2,TRBV3-1,CASSPGRHGYTF,TGTGCCAGCAGCCCGGGAAGGCATGGCTACACCTTC
14,NA,NA,TRBJ1-1,TRBV20-1,CSAGVGGRNTEAFF,TGCAGTGCGGGAGTGGGGGGAAGGAACACTGAAGCTTTCTTT
14,many,TRBD2,TRBJ2-7,TRBV6-1,CASRPGLAGSLGYF,TGTGCCAGCAGGCCGGGACTAGCGGGCTCTCTCGGGTACTTC
13,NA,NA,TRBJ2-5,TRBV7-2,CASSSVGLETQYF,TGTGCCAGCAGCTCCGTGGGGTTAGAGACCCAGTACTTC
14,many,NA,TRBJ1-5,TRBV2,CASSGQGPDQPQHF,TGTGCCAGCAGTGGCCAGGGACCTGATCAGCCCCAGCATTTT
15,few,NA,TRBJ2-4,TRBV6-2/TRBV6-3,CASSYYRRAKNIQYF,TGTGCCAGCAGTTACTACAGGAGGGCCAAAAACATTCAGTACTTC
16,few,NA,TRBJ2-7,TRBV7-2,CASSRLEGGVPYEQYF,TGTGCCAGCAGCCGCCTGGAAGGCGGGGTCCCCTACGAGCAGTACTTC
14,NA,NA,TRBJ1-4,TRBV11-2,CASSYRQYGEKLFF,TGTGCCAGCAGCTATCGGCAGTATGGTGAAAAACTGTTTTTT
15,many,TRBD2,TRBJ2-7,TRBV6-2/TRBV6-3,CASSYSASGLREQYF,TGTGCCAGCAGTTACTCGGCTAGCGGCCTCCGCGAGCAGTACTTC
19,NA,NA,TRBJ2-2,TRBV6-1,CASSKYILGGTYNTGELFF,TGTGCCAGCAGTAAATACATACTAGGCGGCACCTATAACACCGGGGAGCTGTTTTTT
14,NA,TRBD2,TRBJ2-5,TRBV24-1,CATSDFSGRAPQYF,TGTGCCACCAGTGATTTTAGCGGGAGGGCCCCGCAGTACTTC
14,NA,TRBD1,TRBJ1-3,TRBV19,CASSAGQPGNTIYF,TGTGCCAGTAGTGCGGGACAGCCTGGAAACACCATATATTTT
14,few,NA,TRBJ2-2,TRBV27,CASMRLDNTGELFF,TGTGCCAGCATGAGGCTTGACAACACCGGGGAGCTGTTTTTT
17,NA,NA,TRBJ2-3,TRBV5-1,CASSLMGPLLSTDTQYF,TGCGCCAGCAGCTTGATGGGACCGCTTTTGAGCACAGATACGCAGTATTTT
13,few,NA,TRBJ2-7,TRBV12-3/TRBV12-4,CASSLIRGYEQYF,TGTGCCAGCAGTTTAATTAGGGGCTACGAGCAGTACTTC
21,NA,TRBD2,TRBJ2-6,TRBV19,CASISLPRREGLDSGANVLTF,TGTGCCAGTATTTCACTCCCAAGGCGGGAGGGCCTTGACTCTGGGGCCAACGTCCTGACTTTC
15,many,NA,TRBJ1-1,TRBV28,CASSPLRPGGTEAFF,TGTGCCAGCAGTCCTCTTCGCCCGGGGGGCACTGAAGCTTTCTTT
15,NA,NA,TRBJ2-1,TRBV6-2/TRBV6-3,CASSSGQNLDNEQFF,TGTGCCAGCAGTTCCGGACAGAACCTGGACAATGAGCAGTTCTTC
13,many,NA,TRBJ1-4,TRBV28,CATWTATNEKLFF,TGTGCCACCTGGACAGCAACTAATGAAAAACTGTTTTTT
14,NA,NA,TRBJ1-2,TRBV5-1,CASSPDGLNYGYTF,TGCGCCAGCAGCCCGGACGGACTAAACTATGGCTACACCTTC